The clone carrying this TCR beta chain was counted a few times. The germline V gene encodes CDR1 SNHLY and CDR2 FYNNEI. V dropped 2 bases and J dropped 4 bases, with 9 bases sitting between them. CDR3 size: 15 residues. This entry comes from a study of regulatory T cells in long-lasting Graves disease. Relying on iRepertoire HTBI primers and Arm-PCR of CDR3 regions, the team built TCR beta libraries. Via MiXCR, TCRdb re-called the multiplex PCR reads, giving one row per CDR3 protein. The data show a few hundred thousand distinct CDR3 sequences, roughly a quarter seen once. Time point reported: persistent/refractory GD, antithyroid drugs over 5 years with positive TRAb. Making the TCR library involved RNA that had been extracted from PBMCs.

The source is a female donor with Graves disease. The sequenced sample was peripheral blood mononuclear cells (PBMCs), obtained when the disease was refractory, from a patient treated with antithyroid drugs. The V and J genes are TRBV2 and TRBJ2-6; a possible D gene is TRBD1 (6 bases). The CDR3: CASSEPRGGANVLTF. The CDR3 DNA sequence: TGTGCCAGCAGTGAACCTAGGGGGGGGGCCAACGTCCTGACTTTC.